A single sample is the source of the 26 T cell receptor beta chains below, sequenced in a study of cytomegalovirus exposure and HLA in healthy donors. 13 Jbeta primers and 60 Vbeta primers were used for the PCR. Sequencing used immunoSEQ multiplex PCR; TCRdb keeps in-frame clones, though not all of them. The sample lists 150,000 to 200,000 clones, about four fifths occurring once. The sample consisted of PBMCs. These receptors were obtained from a boy aged 5-17 years in good health and CMV-seronegative.

The rearrangement uses TRBV5-4 and TRBJ1-4; the D is unclear. The germline V gene has CDR1 SGHNT and CDR2 YYREEE (reference sequence). Trimming took 6 bases from V and 5 from J, leaving 14 bases between them. CDR3 length: 14 amino acids. This chain's CDR3 is CASTNGVRNEKLFF. CDR3 sequence (DNA): TGTGCCAGCACGAACGGGGTACGGAATGAAAAACTGTTTTTT.

This sequence joins TRBV5-1 and TRBJ2-7; tentative D call: TRBD2 (6 bases). Germline CDR1 reads SGHRS; CDR2 reads YFSETQ. This CDR3 has 14 residues. The V end was cut by 7 bases, the J end by 5 bases, with 19 bases between. For the CDR3, the DNA is TGCGCCAGCGGACCAGGGCTAGCGATGAACGAGCAGTACTTC. Translating gives CASGPGLAMNEQYF.

V gene TRBV13 combines with J gene TRBJ2-5, with D hard to call. The DNA end lines up better with TRBJ2-7; the J call may be wrong. CDR1 and CDR2 (germline): PRHDT, FYEKMQ (reference sequence). This CDR3 contains 15 residues. CDR3 residues: CASSLERRSFYEQYF. For the CDR3, the DNA is TGTGCCAGCAGCTTAGAGAGGCGGTCATTTTACGAGCAGTACTTC.

The V gene is TRBV7-2, the J gene TRBJ1-1; a weak D match, TRBD1 (5 bases). Trimming shortened V by 4 bases and J by 8 bases, and 20 bases separated the two germline ends. This CDR3 region has 15 residues. CDR1 SGHTA and CDR2 FQGNSA come from the germline V gene. CDR3 DNA: TGTGCCAGCAGCTCAACTGGCGACAGAAGCCCGGAAGCTTTCTTT. This sequence encodes CASSSTGDRSPEAFF.

This sequence joins TRBV12-1 and TRBJ2-5; the table's D call, TRBD1, was not checked against the DNA. TRBV12-1 is a pseudogene locus. The CDR3 extends over 14 amino acids. The CDR3 nucleotides read TGTGCCAGCAGTCAAGACAGGGGAGGGGAGACCCAGTACTTC. Amino acid sequence: CASSQDRGGETQYF.

V and J are TRBV29-1 and TRBJ2-2; the match to TRBD2 covers 8 bases. In germline, CDR1 is SQVTM, CDR2 ANQGSEA. The CDR3 loop spans 14 amino acids. The V segment lost 7 bases and the J segment 6 bases; nucleotides outside the gene matches: 10. In DNA form, the CDR3 reads TGCAGCGCCCGAGAAGCGGGAGAGGCCGGGGAGCTGTTTTTT. Protein product: CSAREAGEAGELFF.

This chain uses TRBV27 with TRBJ2-5; D may be TRBD2 (6 bases). Germline V CDR1 and CDR2: MNHEY, SMNVEV (reference sequence). V lost 3 bases, J lost 5 bases, and 16 bases lay in between. CDR3 length equals 15 residues. Written as DNA, the CDR3 is TGTGCCAGCAGTTTTTTTGCGGGACCGGGTGAGACCCAGTACTTC. It encodes CASSFFAGPGETQYF.

The chain carries TRBV5-1 and TRBJ2-7; 7 bases are shared with TRBD1. V shed 4 bases and J 3 bases; nucleotides not matched to a gene: 7. From germline, CDR1 is SGHRS and CDR2 YFSETQ. The CDR3 runs to 14 residues. In DNA form, the CDR3 reads TGCGCCAGCAGCACGGGACAGATCAACTACGAGCAGTACTTC. As protein: CASSTGQINYEQYF.

The chain carries TRBV10-3 and TRBJ1-4; no clear D. CDR3 length equals 13 residues. Germline assignment: CDR1 ENHRY and CDR2 SYGVKD. Trimming pared 3 bases from V and 0 bases from J, leaving 2 bases between. The DNA for the CDR3 is TGTGCCATCAGTGACTCAACTAATGAAAAACTGTTTTTT. This gives the protein CAISDSTNEKLFF.

This chain connects TRBV10-2 to TRBJ2-5, with D possibly matching TRBD1 (6 bases). Deletions cut 5 bases from V and 4 bases from J, with 14 bases between. Germline CDR1 WSHSY, CDR2 SAAADI. The CDR3 runs 14 residues. CDR3 loop: CASSTTGIGETQYF. DNA for the CDR3: TGCGCCAGCAGTACCACAGGGATTGGAGAGACCCAGTACTTC.

In this sample, this clone turned up once. The chain carries TRBV29-1 and TRBJ2-4; possible D gene TRBD1, 5 bases. This CDR3 region has 13 residues. The germline gives CDR1 SQVTM, CDR2 ANQGSEA. V lost 7 bases and J 4 bases, leaving 14 bases between the germline ends. CDR3 loop: CSDPTDRKNIQYF. The CDR3, as DNA: TGCAGCGACCCCACCGACAGAAAAAACATTCAGTACTTC.

The CDR3 spells CASSLVGDSPDTQYF. The CDR3 DNA reads as TGTGCCAGCAGCTTGGTTGGGGACTCGCCAGATACGCAGTATTTT. The rearrangement joins TRBV7-9 to TRBJ2-3, with a tentative D call TRBD2 (6 bases). Germline CDR1 is SEHNR and CDR2 is FQNEAQ (reference sequence). The CDR3 sequence is 15 residues long. Trimming pared 3 bases from V and 4 bases from J, leaving 14 bases between.

The genes are TRBV30 and TRBJ2-4, with 8 bases aligning to TRBD1. CDR1 GTSNPN and CDR2 SVGIG come from the germline V gene (reference sequence). Trimming at V came to 3 bases and at J to 6 bases, leaving 4 bases not matched to a gene. This CDR3 has 13 residues. CDR3 sequence: CAWRAGGTNIQYF. In DNA, the CDR3 is TGTGCCTGGAGGGCAGGGGGCACAAACATTCAGTACTTC.

The V gene is TRBV14, the J gene TRBJ1-1; no reliable D call. With 4 bases removed from V and 0 bases from J, the gap between germline ends came to 6 bases. This CDR3 is 13 amino acids long. The germline V gene encodes CDR1 SGHDN and CDR2 FVKESK. In nucleotides, the CDR3 is TGTGCCAGCAGCCCTACAGTGAACACTGAAGCTTTCTTT. Translation gives CASSPTVNTEAFF.

This chain uses TRBV6-1 with TRBJ2-7; the D gene is possibly TRBD2 (6 bases). The V gene lost 6 bases and the J gene lost 3 bases, with 15 bases spanning the gap. The V gene's germline CDR1 is MNHNS and CDR2 SASEGT. The CDR3 has 14 amino acids. The CDR3 bases are TGTGCCAGCAGCCTAACTAGCAGGAGCTACGAGCAGTACTTC. Residues: CASSLTSRSYEQYF.

The gene calls are TRBV2 and TRBJ1-5; D not certain. Germline lookup yields CDR1 SNHLY and CDR2 FYNNEI. The germline V and J ends were trimmed by 5 bases and 4 bases, with 12 bases remaining between them. The CDR3 loop spans 14 amino acids. The CDR3 is CASSPMGVNQPQHF. As DNA, the CDR3 is TGTGCCAGCAGTCCGATGGGAGTTAATCAGCCCCAGCATTTT.

The rearrangement links TRBV5-1 to TRBJ2-5; 12 bases align to TRBD2. CDR3 length: 14 residues. Germline lookup yields CDR1 SGHRS and CDR2 YFSETQ. V lost 7 bases to trimming and J lost 7 bases; unmatched junction nucleotides: 8. In nucleotides, the CDR3 is TGCGCCAGCCAGACTAGCGGGGGTGGAAGGACCCAGTACTTC. Amino acids: CASQTSGGGRTQYF.

The chain employs TRBV7-8 and TRBJ2-7, with 11 bases fitting TRBD2. This CDR3 spans 15 amino acids. V was pared by 5 bases and J by 2 bases, with 5 bases of the junction left unmatched. Germline CDR1 reads SGHVS; CDR2 reads FQNEAQ. The CDR3 nucleotides read TGTGCCAGCAGCACCCGACTAGCGGGGCCCTACGAGCAGTACTTC. Protein product: CASSTRLAGPYEQYF.

The chain employs TRBV27 and TRBJ2-3; TRBD2 agrees at 14 bases. This CDR3 is 16 amino acids long. V lost 6 bases to trimming and J lost 8 bases; unmatched junction nucleotides: 10. The germline V gene encodes CDR1 MNHEY and CDR2 SMNVEV (reference sequence). CDR3 sequence reads: CASRGLAGAKVGTQYF. Written as DNA, the CDR3 is TGTGCCAGCAGGGGACTAGCGGGAGCAAAGGTCGGTACGCAGTATTTT.

The V call is TRBV4-1, the J call TRBJ2-6; D gene ambiguous. Trimming stripped 9 bases from V and 4 bases from J, with 13 bases between. The CDR3 extends over 14 amino acids. The germline V gene encodes CDR1 MGHRA and CDR2 YSYEKL. CDR3 coding DNA: TGCGCCAGTACCGCGGCCCAGGGGGCCAACGTCCTGACTTTC. Its protein is CASTAAQGANVLTF.

This chain connects TRBV7-3 to TRBJ1-6; D possibly corresponds to TRBD1 (6 bases). CDR1 and CDR2 (germline): SGHTA, FQGTGA. The CDR3 length is 14 residues. V was pared by 5 bases and J by 7 bases, with 12 bases between. CDR3 loop: CASSLGGSNSPLHF. The DNA for the CDR3 is TGTGCCAGCAGCCTAGGGGGTTCAAATTCACCCCTCCACTTT.

The chain combines TRBV13 with TRBJ1-2, with a tentative D call TRBD1 (5 bases). The CDR3 runs to 14 residues. Between the trimmed V and J ends, which lost 2 bases and 8 bases, there was a span of 15 bases. Per the germline V gene, CDR1 is PRHDT and CDR2 is FYEKMQ (reference sequence). The chain's CDR3 is CASSLYWQGSGYTF. The CDR3 bases are TGTGCCAGCAGCTTATATTGGCAGGGCTCAGGCTACACCTTC.

This chain links TRBV28 with TRBJ2-7, with 12 bases lining up with TRBD2. The V gene end was trimmed by 8 bases and the J gene end by 0 bases; junction bases not matched to a gene: 5. The CDR3 totals 15 residues. CDR1 MDHEN and CDR2 SYDVKM come from the germline V gene. CDR3 protein: CASGRGLAGSYEQYF. Here the CDR3 DNA reads TGTGCCAGCGGCCGGGGACTAGCGGGCTCCTACGAGCAGTACTTC.

This chain joins TRBV7-2 and TRBJ1-3; maybe TRBD1 (5 bases). Germline CDR1 and CDR2: SGHTA and FQGNSA. This CDR3 contains 15 residues. The V and J ends lost 4 bases and 7 bases respectively, with 17 bases between them. The CDR3: CASSSGYSRWNTIYF. DNA of the CDR3: TGTGCCAGCAGCTCAGGGTACAGTCGTTGGAACACCATATATTTT.

This chain uses TRBV10-1 with TRBJ2-5, with TRBD1 matching over 9 bases. CDR3 length: 14 amino acids. V dropped 9 bases and J dropped 3; count of bases not matched to a gene: 8. CDR1 is WNHNN, CDR2 SYGVQD, per germline (reference sequence). CDR3 in DNA: TGCGCCAGTCAAGGTTGGGACAGGGAAGAGACCCAGTACTTC. Protein product: CASQGWDREETQYF.

V gene TRBV19 combines with J gene TRBJ2-5, with D perhaps TRBD1 (6 bases). TRBJ2-7 explains the end of the DNA better; the J call may be wrong. The CDR3 is 14 residues long. Germline V gene lookup returns CDR1 LNHDA and CDR2 SQIVND (reference sequence). The CDR3 loop is CASSFGTRSYEQYF. As DNA, the CDR3 is TGTGCCAGTAGTTTCGGGACACGATCCTACGAGCAGTACTTC.